This T cell receptor (beta chain) derives from a study of radiotherapy plus CTLA-4 blockade in lung cancer. Study background: Among enrolled patients, 15% to 20% responded and less than 40% achieved disease control.

Using immunoSEQ multiplex PCR, the repertoire was profiled, and TCRdb retains in-frame clones only, with some absent. Of approximately 80,000 clones in the sample, approximately 80% are singletons; the top ten hold 0.79%. Germline lookup yields CDR1 SEHNR and CDR2 FQNEAQ (reference sequence). The ends lost 1 base at V and 8 bases at J; junction bases unmatched: 8. The CDR3 totals 16 residues. Study-wide points: It was early blood T cell clone dynamics, with interferon-beta, that reportedly best predicted response. Blood-borne expansion of tumor-derived TCR clones followed radiotherapy plus ipilimumab.

The sample holds a few counts of this clone. No antigen is known for it. CTLA-4 blockade using ipilimumab, together with focal radiation, was received by patients with chemo-refractory metastatic non-small-cell lung cancer. The chain recombines TRBV7-9 with TRBJ1-4; 9 bases are shared with TRBD1. This clonotype was obtained from a human donor with non-small cell lung cancer who had stable disease on radiotherapy plus ipilimumab. The sequencing used peripheral blood, collected from a patient treated with radiotherapy plus ipilimumab. For the CDR3, the DNA is TGTGCCAGCAGCTTAGAGGGACAGGGATCGAGGGAAAAACTGTTTTTT. As protein: CASSLEGQGSREKLFF.